Listed below are T cell receptor beta chains from one sample, sequenced in a study of post-analysis software for immune sequencing data. A single record per CDR3 protein comes from TCRdb applying MiXCR to the PCR reads. The sample contains about 820,000 distinct CDR3 sequences, under 70% of which appear only once. Sequencing input: blood. Receptor source: a girl between 5 and 17 years old with multiple sclerosis. Both conserved end residues are part of each CDR3. The D gene is left open where the match is weak. Part of the rows lack a size; the others show once, few, many or a class for expanded clones.

d_gene,abundance,v_gene,j_gene,CDR3aa,CDR3nt
-,few,TRBV20-1,TRBJ2-5,CSARRTVQETQYF,TGCAGTGCTAGAAGGACAGTACAAGAGACCCAGTACTTC
TRBD2,-,TRBV20-1,TRBJ2-5,CSARALDIAGLQETQYF,TGCAGTGCTAGAGCCCTCGATATAGCGGGCCTTCAAGAGACCCAGTACTTC
-,once,TRBV4-1,TRBJ2-1,CASSQEGRYEQFF,TGCGCCAGCAGCCAAGAAGGACGTTATGAGCAGTTCTTC
-,-,TRBV20-1,TRBJ2-5,CSARKGVLQETQYF,TGCAGTGCTAGAAAGGGGGTGCTACAAGAGACCCAGTACTTC
TRBD1,few,TRBV5-4,TRBJ2-7,CASSRDSTNEQYF,TGTGCCAGCAGTCGGGACAGTACCAACGAGCAGTACTTC
-,-,TRBV20-1,TRBJ2-3,CSASPSRGGPDTQYF,TGCAGTGCTTCCCCTAGTAGGGGGGGCCCGGATACGCAGTATTTT
-,-,TRBV7-3,TRBJ1-2,CASSQGAGRTGYGYTF,TGTGCCAGCAGCCAGGGTGCGGGGCGGACTGGCTATGGCTACACCTTC
-,-,TRBV7-9,TRBJ2-5,CASNSLAIQYF,TGTGCCAGCAACTCGCTAGCAATCCAGTACTTC
TRBD1,-,TRBV24-1,TRBJ2-6,CATSHRGSGANVLTF,TGTGCCACCAGTCACAGGGGCTCTGGGGCCAACGTCCTGACTTTC
-,-,TRBV12-3/TRBV12-4,TRBJ2-1,CASSSRGLLSYNEQFF,TGTGCCAGCAGTTCTCGGGGACTCCTTTCTTACAATGAGCAGTTCTTC
TRBD1,-,TRBV5-1,TRBJ1-1,CASSFGTGGAEAFF,TGCGCCAGCAGCTTCGGGACAGGGGGGGCTGAAGCTTTCTTT
TRBD1,-,TRBV6-1,TRBJ2-7,CTSSEVGTGALRYEQYF,TGTACCAGCAGTGAAGTTGGGACAGGGGCCCTTCGCTACGAGCAGTACTTC
-,-,TRBV20-1,TRBJ2-7,CSATSGYYEQYF,TGCAGTGCTACTTCAGGGTATTACGAGCAGTACTTC